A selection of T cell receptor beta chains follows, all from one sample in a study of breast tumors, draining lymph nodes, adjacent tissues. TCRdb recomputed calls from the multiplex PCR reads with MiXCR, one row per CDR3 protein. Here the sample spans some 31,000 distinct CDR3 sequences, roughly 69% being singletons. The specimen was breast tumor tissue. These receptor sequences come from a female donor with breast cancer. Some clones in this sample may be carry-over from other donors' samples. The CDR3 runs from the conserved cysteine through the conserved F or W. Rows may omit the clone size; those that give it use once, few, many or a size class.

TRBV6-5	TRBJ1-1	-	CASSYSRETFF
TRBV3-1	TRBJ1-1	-	CASSPSRDTEAFF
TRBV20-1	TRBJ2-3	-	CSARWAGGTDTQYF
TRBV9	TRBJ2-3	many	CASSARGRTDTQYF
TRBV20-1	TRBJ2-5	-	CSQTRQETQYF
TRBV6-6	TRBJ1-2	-	CASAGSGTGGDDYTF
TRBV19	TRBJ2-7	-	CASSPTVNYEQYF
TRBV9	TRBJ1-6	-	CASSLLAGAESPLHF
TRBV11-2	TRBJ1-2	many	CASSLDGSAYGYTF
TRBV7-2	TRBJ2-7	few	CASSLGLGSSYEQYF
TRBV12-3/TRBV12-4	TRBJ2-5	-	CASRDSDRGLGETQYF
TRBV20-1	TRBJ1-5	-	CSASRGQGTQPQHF
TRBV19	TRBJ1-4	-	CASSMHGNEKLFF
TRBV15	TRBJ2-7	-	CATSTLPLAGGGEQYF
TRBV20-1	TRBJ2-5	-	CSATRLGRETQYF
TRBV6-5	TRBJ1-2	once	CASNRLDSNYGYTF
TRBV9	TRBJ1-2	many	CASSVNRHGYTF
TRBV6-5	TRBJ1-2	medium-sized	CASSHSTDPQWDGYTF
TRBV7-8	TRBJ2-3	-	CASSPRVAGDTQYF
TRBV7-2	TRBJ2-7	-	CASNAKSGSYEQYF
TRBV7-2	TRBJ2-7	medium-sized	CASSASYEQYF
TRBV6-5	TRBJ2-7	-	CASGGGQGVNEQYF
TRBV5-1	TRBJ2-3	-	CASSLAGTANTDTQYF